Included here is one TCR beta chain sequence, with context. This clonotype was observed many times. Its antigen remains undetermined. Base quality data are lacking; no much larger clone is found one base away. The protocol used for the library was 5' RACE. The instrument given in TCRdb is Illumina HiSeq 2000. A universal primer binding site was introduced by template switching, and a unique molecular identifier was present in the final cDNA, enabling accurate counting of TCR cDNA molecules. First-strand cDNA for TCR alpha and beta chains was synthesized from specific primers in the conserved constant-segment region. To control for contamination, every cDNA library carried two barcodes: a SMART-Mk sample barcode plus Illumina barcodes. Two successive PCR steps introduced TruSeq adapter sequences along with Illumina sample barcodes. The Illumina HiSeq platform was used with custom primers to sequence TCR alpha and beta cDNA libraries. The original pipeline was this. Raw reads were processed with MiGEC to extract unique molecular identifiers, and MiXCR was used to determine CDR3 positions. Recombination models were inferred per individual with the repgenHMM and IGoR tools using an EM algorithm. The analysis of shared clonotypes was done with the tcR package in R, with sharing normalized by the product of cloneset sizes. To study raw recombination without the effects of thymic and clonal selection, out-of-frame nonproductive sequences were analyzed. TCRdb ran its own pipeline on the public reads, namely fastp trimming at Q25 and MiXCR clone calling, and kept in-frame beta chains. Every entry covers one CDR3 protein and lists the most common genes and DNA from its rows. The V and J calls shown here were made by TCRdb, not taken from the authors' results. Within this sample are 550,000 to 800,000 distinct CDR3 sequences, with 7% to 7.5% of them counted one time only. About 1.5% of the sample belongs to the ten largest clones.

This specimen belongs to a study of identical twins (dated by TCRdb to 2016 to 2017). For context, the study as a whole: TCR alpha and beta repertoires from monozygotic twins, unrelated adults of various ages and cord blood were deep-sequenced to test whether fetal clonotypes persist. To rule out contamination, replicate twin experiments were performed at different times with different library preparation protocols.

Spanning cysteine to phenylalanine, the CDR3 consists of 17 amino acids. Only the CDR3 portion is preserved as DNA: 51 bases, with reading frame beginning at the first base. V lost 7 bases and J lost 6 bases, and the count of bases not matched to a germline gene is 14. General study outcomes and caveats: Compared with coincidental sharing between unrelated individuals, out-of-frame TCR alpha sequences shared between twins showed an excess of sequences with low generation probability. Excess twin sharing in beta out-of-frame sequences was weaker because fewer shared sequences lowered the signal-to-noise ratio. In monozygotic twins, recombination models systematically underestimated out-of-frame TCR alpha sharing, but the models matched the sharing seen between unrelated individuals. Abundant cord blood beta clonotypes had fewer insertions, young adult naive repertoires showed a similar but weaker trend, and memory repertoires showed no such trend. Invariant T cells such as MAIT and iNKT could partly confound zero-insertion analyses, though diverse VJ usage argued against this for most clonotypes. Because the same donors could not be followed over many years, the conclusions relied on cross-sectional statistical analysis.

All donors were healthy Caucasians. The twin cohort comprised three pairs of female monozygotic twins, all aged roughly 18 to 30 years. Peripheral blood mononuclear cells were used as the source from which RNA for TCR libraries was isolated. The sample was also reused in another study, on yellow fever vaccine responses in identical twins. The second investigation adds: According to the authors, in identical twins the way T cells responded to vaccination appeared partly convergent and partly personalized. The study precisely tracked vaccine-responding T cell clones in identical twins.

The receptor chain draws on TRBV12-3 or TRBV12-4 and TRBJ2-1; 11 bases in between match TRBD2. This TCR came from a woman aged 18-29 years in good health. Sample: PBMCs. The nucleotide sequence reads as follows: TGTGCCAGCACCCGGGATAGCGGGAGGGCCTCACCCAATGAGCAGTTCTTC. The resulting protein is CASTRDSGRASPNEQFF.